This T cell receptor beta chain was recovered during a study of cytomegalovirus exposure and HLA in healthy donors. Whole-study findings and limits: Most of the CMV-associated TCR beta chains (in a later analysis) appeared to be HLA-restricted. Solely CMV serostatus was available to characterize immune exposure.

In germline, CDR1 is SGHTS, CDR2 YDEGEE. Trimming took 2 bases from V and 0 from J; bases not matched to a gene: 9. The CDR3 length is 18 residues. Concerning this clone itself: The antigen remains unidentified.

PCR employed 60 Vbeta and 13 Jbeta primers. The method was immunoSEQ multiplex PCR; TCRdb's version includes in-frame clones alone and lacks a portion of them. The sample consists of around 150,000 clones, roughly 70% of them appearing once. Material: PBMCs. The clonotype originates from a middle-aged man in good health and CMV-seronegative. The chain combines TRBV5-8 with TRBJ2-3, with TRBD1 matching 10 bases. Here the CDR3 reads CASSLPGQGLLSTDTQYF. CDR3 sequence (DNA): TGTGCCAGCAGCTTACCGGGACAGGGGCTCCTTAGCACAGATACGCAGTATTTT.